The 25 T cell receptor beta chains listed next were all sequenced from one sample in a study of cytomegalovirus exposure and HLA in healthy donors. This PCR relied on a set of 60 Vbeta primers and 13 Jbeta primers. Here immunoSEQ multiplex PCR was the method, and the copy in TCRdb shows in-frame clones only, minus some. This sample carries approximately 100,000 clones, 60% to 75% of them seen once, and the ten largest clones take less than 3%. Specimen: PBMCs. These receptors all come from a male donor in good health and CMV-seropositive.

In DNA form, the CDR3 reads TGTGCCAGCAGCACACGGACCGGGACCTACGAGCAGTACTTC. This gives the protein CASSTRTGTYEQYF. V is TRBV7-6 and J is TRBJ2-7; possibly TRBD2 for D (5 bases). The CDR3 extends over 14 amino acids. V dropped 5 bases and J dropped 2 bases, with 13 bases sitting between them. CDR1 and CDR2 from the germline V gene are SGHVS and FNYEAQ.

In this sample, this clone turned up a few times. This chain uses TRBV5-1 with TRBJ2-7, with a possible D match to TRBD2 (6 bases). Germline V gene lookup returns CDR1 SGHRS and CDR2 YFSETQ. Between the trimmed V and J ends, which lost 3 bases and 1 base, there was a span of 8 bases. The CDR3 loop spans 13 amino acids. This chain's CDR3 is CASSSGESYEQYF. The DNA of the CDR3 is TGCGCCAGCAGCTCGGGGGAATCCTACGAGCAGTACTTC.

A few counts support this clone. The chain joins TRBV30 to TRBJ1-2; no clear D. Germline CDR1 is GTSNPN and CDR2 is SVGIG (reference sequence). CDR3 length: 13 residues. V shed 4 bases and J shed 3 bases, with 12 bases lying between them. CDR3 loop: CAWISESYYGYTF. In DNA form, the CDR3 reads TGTGCCTGGATTTCGGAGTCTTACTATGGCTACACCTTC. Using reference TRBV30 and TRBJ1-2 for the parts outside the CDR3, the full variable domain is SQTIHQWPATLVQPVGSPLSLECTVEGTSNPNLYWYRQAAGRGLQLLFYSVGIGQISSEVPQNLSASRPQDRQFILSSKKLLLSDSGFYLCAWISESYYGYTFGSGTRLTVV.

The gene calls are TRBV27 and TRBJ2-7, with D tentatively TRBD1 (6 bases). Germline CDR1 is MNHEY and CDR2 is SMNVEV (reference sequence). The CDR3 runs to 15 residues. Trimming took off 2 bases at V and 2 bases at J, with 13 bases between the two ends. CDR3 DNA: TGTGCCAGCAGTTTACAGGGGACCCTCCCCTACGAGCAGTACTTC. Translating it yields CASSLQGTLPYEQYF.

The chain couples TRBV7-9 to TRBJ2-1, with D perhaps matching TRBD2 (5 bases). The germline CDR1 and CDR2 sequences are SEHNR and FQNEAQ (reference sequence). Trimming left V 6 bases short and J 7 bases short, with 10 bases between. The CDR3 length is 12 residues. This CDR3 is CASSFTGNEQFF. CDR3 in DNA: TGTGCCAGCAGTTTCACGGGGAATGAGCAGTTCTTC.

V is TRBV14 and J is TRBJ2-7; D perhaps matches TRBD1 (5 bases). V lost 5 bases, J lost 6 bases, and 17 bases lay in between. CDR1 SGHDN and CDR2 FVKESK come from the germline V gene. This CDR3 comprises 14 residues. In nucleotides, the CDR3 is TGTGCCAGCAGCATAACAGGTCTACTTGGCGAGCAGTACTTC. Translation gives CASSITGLLGEQYF.

The genes are TRBV28 and TRBJ1-1, with D tentatively TRBD1 (6 bases). With 4 bases removed from V and 11 bases from J, the gap between germline ends came to 14 bases. In germline, CDR1 is MDHEN, CDR2 SYDVKM. This CDR3 comprises 12 residues. CDR3 nucleotide sequence: TGTGCCAGCAGTTCTGACCCCCAGGGGGCTTTCTTT. Translating it yields CASSSDPQGAFF.

A few counts support this clone. The chain employs TRBV5-6 and TRBJ2-3; 7 nucleotides line up with TRBD1. Germline V gene data show CDR1 as SGHDT and CDR2 as YYEEEE. This CDR3 spans 15 amino acids. The trim removed 0 bases at V and 2 bases at J, leaving 3 bases unmatched. CDR3 region: CASSLDRGITDTQYF. CDR3 sequence (DNA): TGTGCCAGCAGCTTGGACAGGGGAATCACAGATACGCAGTATTTT.

The chain recombines TRBV4-2 with TRBJ2-3; TRBD2 might be the D (7 bases). CDR1 LGHNA and CDR2 YNFKEQ come from the germline V gene. The CDR3 runs 20 residues. The ends were cut back, 1 base at V and 2 bases at J, with 25 bases in the middle. CDR3 in DNA: TGTGCCAGCAGCCAAGGGGGAGGGGGGAACACCGCCAGGGCCACAGATACGCAGTATTTT. Translating gives CASSQGGGGNTARATDTQYF.

Points on this clone: One junction end does not reproduce the germline sequence, and a read error may be involved. The same CDR3 is also encoded by other DNA sequences in this sample. The chain uses TRBV29-1 and TRBJ2-7; TRBD1 agrees at 7 bases. The CDR3 sequence is 14 residues long. The germline V gene has CDR1 SQVTM and CDR2 ANQGSEA. CDR3 coding DNA: TGCAGCGTTGGACCAACAGGGGCGTCCTACGAGCAGTACTTT. It encodes CSVGPTGASYEQYF.

The rearrangement uses TRBV7-9 and TRBJ2-1; 14 nucleotides align to TRBD2. Trimming at V came to 5 bases and at J to 7 bases, leaving 4 bases not matched to a gene. Germline loops: CDR1 SEHNR, CDR2 FQNEAQ (reference sequence). This CDR3 has 15 residues. The CDR3, as DNA: TGTGCCAGCAGCCCCGGGACTAGCGGGAGTAATGAGCAGTTCTTC. Protein product: CASSPGTSGSNEQFF.

The rearrangement joins TRBV5-1 to TRBJ2-7; D ambiguous. Germline-derived CDR1 and CDR2 are SGHRS and YFSETQ. The ends were cut back, 4 bases at V and 0 bases at J, with 17 bases in the middle. The CDR3 runs 16 residues. CDR3 region: CASSPGTPAASYEQYF. The CDR3 DNA sequence: TGCGCCAGCAGCCCCGGAACACCCGCGGCCTCCTACGAGCAGTACTTC. The full variable domain, with the rest looked up from reference TRBV5-1 and TRBJ2-7, is KAGVTQTPRYLIKTRGQQVTLSCSPISGHRSVSWYQQTPGQGLQFLFEYFSETQRNKGNFPGRFSGRQFSNSRSEMNVSTLELGDSALYLCASSPGTPAASYEQYFGPGTRLTVT.

CDR3 sequence reads: CASSRGQGKNTEAFF. CDR3 coding DNA: TGTGCCAGCAGCCGGGGACAGGGGAAGAACACTGAAGCTTTCTTT. The chain is built from TRBV7-3 and TRBJ1-1; 10 nucleotides line up with TRBD1. Germline CDR1 is SGHTA and CDR2 is FQGTGA. Losses at the gene ends were 5 bases for V and 1 base for J; bases not matched to a gene: 4. There are 15 residues in the CDR3.

This clone turned up a few times. The chain carries TRBV12-2 and TRBJ1-5. TRBV12-2 represents a pseudogene. The CDR3 contains 15 residues. The chain's CDR3 is CASRLEAIEGQPQHF. Written as DNA, the CDR3 is TGTGCAAGTCGCTTAGAGGCGATAGAGGGTCAGCCCCAGCATTTT.

The count of this clone is one. The chain links TRBV6-5 to TRBJ1-6; D possibly corresponds to TRBD1 (5 bases). Germline V gene sequence: CDR1 MNHEY, CDR2 SVGAGI. Trimming shortened V by 0 bases and J by 8 bases, and 11 bases separated the two germline ends. The CDR3 length is 15 residues. CDR3 loop: CASSYSDSFHSPLHF. CDR3 sequence (DNA): TGTGCCAGCAGTTACTCCGACAGTTTCCATTCACCCCTCCACTTT.

Notes on this clone: Other DNA variants within this sample encode the same CDR3. This chain connects TRBV18 to TRBJ2-7, with D possibly being TRBD1 (5 bases). Germline assignment: CDR1 KGHSH and CDR2 LQKENI. Trimming left V 2 bases short and J 1 base short, with 6 bases between. This CDR3 region has 13 residues. The CDR3, as DNA: TGTGCCAGCTCACCAGACAGTTCCTACGAGCAGTACTTC. Amino acid sequence: CASSPDSSYEQYF.

The chain is built from TRBV14 and TRBJ1-6; the D gene is possibly TRBD1 (6 bases). CDR1 is SGHDN, CDR2 FVKESK, per germline. V was pared by 5 bases and J by 7 bases, with 12 bases between. This CDR3 contains 14 residues. CDR3 DNA sequence: TGTGCCAGCAGCACGGGACAAGTGAATTCACCCCTCCACTTT. Translation gives CASSTGQVNSPLHF.

Notes on this clone: A junction end diverges from the germline sequence, so it may reflect a read error. V usage is TRBV2 and J usage is TRBJ1-5; 11 bases match TRBD1. CDR1 SNHLY and CDR2 FYNNEI come from the germline V gene. The length of the CDR3 is 14 residues. The CDR3 reads CASSGTGGNQPQNF. Written as DNA, the CDR3 is TGTGCCAGCAGTGGGACAGGGGGCAATCAGCCCCAGAATTTT.

This clone was counted a single time. This chain uses TRBV28 with TRBJ1-6, with D possibly TRBD1 on 5 matching bases. With 5 bases removed from V and 0 bases from J, the gap between germline ends came to 8 bases. Germline values: CDR1 MDHEN, CDR2 SYDVKM. This CDR3 is 15 amino acids long. CDR3 residues: CASSLDSSYNSPLHF. The DNA for the CDR3 is TGTGCCAGCAGTCTCGACAGCTCCTATAATTCACCCCTCCACTTT. The variable domain in full, with the rest retrieved from reference TRBV28 and TRBJ1-6, is DVKVTQSSRYLVKRTGEKVFLECVQDMDHENMFWYRQDPGLGLRLIYFSYDVKMKEKGDIPEGYSVSREKKERFSLILESASTNQTSMYLCASSLDSSYNSPLHFGNGTRLTVT.

This chain joins TRBV7-2 and TRBJ2-1, with D tentatively TRBD2 (5 bases). CDR3 length: 19 residues. V was clipped by 0 bases and J by 7 bases, with 25 bases between them. Germline V CDR1 and CDR2: SGHTA, FQGNSA. CDR3 DNA sequence: TGTGCCAGCAGCTTAGCGATGATAGCGCCCAGCCCCCGATCGAATGAGCAGTTCTTC. Encoded protein: CASSLAMIAPSPRSNEQFF.

This chain connects TRBV6-1 to TRBJ2-7, with 12 nucleotides matching TRBD1. In germline, CDR1 is MNHNS, CDR2 SASEGT. CDR3 length: 19 amino acids. V shed 3 bases, J shed 5 bases, and the junction held 17 bases outside the gene matches. In DNA, the CDR3 is TGTGCCAGCAGTGACCCCGGGACAGGGGGCCTTTCTCGGAGGGACGAGCAGTACTTC. Translating it yields CASSDPGTGGLSRRDEQYF.

The chain uses TRBV2 and TRBJ2-3; TRBD1 might be the D (5 bases). Between the trimmed V and J ends, which lost 6 bases and 5 bases, there was a span of 12 bases. From germline, CDR1 is SNHLY and CDR2 FYNNEI. CDR3 size: 13 residues. Here the CDR3 DNA reads TGTGCCAGCAGCGGACACGAAAAAGATACGCAGTATTTT. Its protein product is CASSGHEKDTQYF.

The chain couples TRBV28 to TRBJ2-1; 11 bases fit TRBD2. J gave up 0 bases and V 5 bases, and 6 bases lay outside the gene matches. The CDR3 is 17 residues long. CDR1 is MDHEN and CDR2 is SYDVKM in the germline V gene. As DNA, the CDR3 is TGTGCCAGCAGTCTAATAGCGGGAGGGAGCTCCTACAATGAGCAGTTCTTC. It yields the protein CASSLIAGGSSYNEQFF.

A word on this clone: The junction differs from germline at one of its ends, possibly a read error. V and J are TRBV6-5 and TRBJ1-5, with 9 nucleotides matching TRBD1. The length of the CDR3 is 14 residues. Germline V lookup: CDR1 MNHEY, CDR2 SVGAGI. The CDR3: CASRGQGINQPQNF. Here the CDR3 DNA reads TGTGCCAGCAGAGGACAGGGGATCAATCAGCCCCAGAATTTT.

This clone was seen once. CDR3 in DNA: TGTGCCAGCAGCTTACAAGGGGGCCGGGGCTATGGCTACACCTTC. Its translation is CASSLQGGRGYGYTF. The rearrangement links TRBV7-2 to TRBJ1-2; TRBD1 agrees at 7 bases. Germline V gene lookup returns CDR1 SGHTA and CDR2 FQGNSA. The ends lost 2 bases at V and 4 bases at J; junction bases unmatched: 7. The CDR3 loop spans 15 amino acids.